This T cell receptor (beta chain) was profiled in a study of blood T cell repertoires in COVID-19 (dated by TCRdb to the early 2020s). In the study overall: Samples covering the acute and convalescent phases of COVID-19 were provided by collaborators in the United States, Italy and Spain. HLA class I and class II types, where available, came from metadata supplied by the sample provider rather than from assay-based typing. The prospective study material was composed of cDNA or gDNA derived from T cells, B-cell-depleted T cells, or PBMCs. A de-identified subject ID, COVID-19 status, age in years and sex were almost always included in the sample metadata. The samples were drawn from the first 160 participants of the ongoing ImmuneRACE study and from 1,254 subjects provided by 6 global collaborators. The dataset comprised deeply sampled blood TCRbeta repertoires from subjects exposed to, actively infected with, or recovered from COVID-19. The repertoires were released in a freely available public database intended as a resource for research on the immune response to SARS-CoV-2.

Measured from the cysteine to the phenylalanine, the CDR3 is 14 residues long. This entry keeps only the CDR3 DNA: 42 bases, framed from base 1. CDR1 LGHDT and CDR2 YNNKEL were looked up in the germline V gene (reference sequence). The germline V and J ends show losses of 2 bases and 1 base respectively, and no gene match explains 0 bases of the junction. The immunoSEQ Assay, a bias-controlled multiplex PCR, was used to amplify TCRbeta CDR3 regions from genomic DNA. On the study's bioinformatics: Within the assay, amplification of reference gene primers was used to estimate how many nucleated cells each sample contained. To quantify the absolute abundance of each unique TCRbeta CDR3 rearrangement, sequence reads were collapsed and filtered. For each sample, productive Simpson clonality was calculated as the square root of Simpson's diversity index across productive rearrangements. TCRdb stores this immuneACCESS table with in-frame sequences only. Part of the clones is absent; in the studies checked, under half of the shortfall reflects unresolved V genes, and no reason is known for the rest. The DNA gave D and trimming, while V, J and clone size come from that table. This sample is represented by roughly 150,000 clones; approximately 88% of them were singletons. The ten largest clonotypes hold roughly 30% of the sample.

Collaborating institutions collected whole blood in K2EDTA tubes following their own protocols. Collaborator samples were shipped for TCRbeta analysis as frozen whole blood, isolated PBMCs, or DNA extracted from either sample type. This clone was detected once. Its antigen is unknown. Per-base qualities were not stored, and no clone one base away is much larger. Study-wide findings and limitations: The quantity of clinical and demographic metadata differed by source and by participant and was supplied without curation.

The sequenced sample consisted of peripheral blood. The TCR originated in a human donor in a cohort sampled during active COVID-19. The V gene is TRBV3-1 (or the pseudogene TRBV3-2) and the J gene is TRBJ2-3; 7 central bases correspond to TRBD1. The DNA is TGTGCCAGCAGCCAAACAGGGGGCACAGATACGCAGTATTTT. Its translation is CASSQTGGTDTQYF.